Presented here are 27 T cell receptor beta chains from one specimen sequenced in a study of T cell responses to AZD1222 COVID-19 vaccine. Sequenced by immunoSEQ multiplex PCR; TCRdb stores in-frame clones only, minus some. The repertoire holds 89,000 or so clones, with about 82% as singletons. Sequenced material: peripheral blood, taken 28 days after the second AZD1222 dose. Receptors originate from an adult who received the AZD1222 COVID-19 vaccine.

V usage is TRBV12-5 and J usage is TRBJ2-2; 9 nucleotides line up with TRBD1. Per germline, CDR1 LGHNT and CDR2 FRNRAP. The CDR3 length is 17 residues. Trimming cost V 6 bases and J 3 bases; bases outside gene matches: 11. CDR3 nucleotide sequence: TGTGCTAGTGGGACGACCAGGGGACAGGGAGACACCGGGGAGCTGTTTTTT. Protein product: CASGTTRGQGDTGELFF.

V is TRBV5-1 and J is TRBJ2-1; 10 bases match TRBD2. After removal of 2 bases from V and 5 bases from J, the junction contained 7 bases not matched to a gene. This CDR3 spans 16 amino acids. Germline CDR1 is SGHRS and CDR2 is YFSETQ. For the CDR3, the DNA is TGCGCCAGCAGCTTAGGGTCTAGCGGGGGTCACAATGAGCAGTTCTTC. Encoded protein: CASSLGSSGGHNEQFF.

This clone was seen only a few times. The chain couples TRBV27 to TRBJ1-3; no definite D call. The ends were cut back, 4 bases at V and 4 bases at J, with 14 bases in the middle. Germline loops: CDR1 MNHEY, CDR2 SMNVEV (reference sequence). There are 15 residues in the CDR3. In DNA form, the CDR3 reads TGTGCCAGCAGTTCCCGGCAGGCACACGGAAACACCATATATTTT. Its protein is CASSSRQAHGNTIYF.

V usage is TRBV29-1 and J usage is TRBJ2-3; D is tentatively TRBD1 or TRBD2 (5 bases each). CDR3 length equals 11 residues. CDR1 is SQVTM and CDR2 is ANQGSEA in the germline V gene. With 6 bases removed from V and 8 bases from J, the gap between germline ends came to 12 bases. CDR3 loop: CSVQRGATQYF. The CDR3 nucleotides read TGCAGCGTCCAGAGGGGTGCTACGCAGTATTTT.

The V and J genes are TRBV18 and TRBJ1-5, with D maybe TRBD1 (6 bases). Germline assignment: CDR1 KGHSH and CDR2 LQKENI. Trimming cost V 1 base and J 0 bases, with 10 bases left between them. The CDR3 consists of 16 residues. CDR3 in amino acids: CASSPHTGYSNQPQHF. DNA of the CDR3: TGTGCCAGCTCACCACATACAGGGTATAGCAATCAGCCCCAGCATTTT.

This chain connects TRBV9 to TRBJ1-2; no definite D call. The V end was cut by 3 bases, the J end by 4 bases, with 1 base between. The length of the CDR3 is 10 residues. CDR1 and CDR2 from the germline V gene are SGDLS and YYNGEE. In nucleotides, the CDR3 is TGTGCCAGCAGCGGCTATGGCTACACCTTC. Its translation: CASSGYGYTF.

The chain uses TRBV16 and TRBJ1-2; D is undetermined. The CDR3 covers 15 residues. V lost 2 bases and J 3 bases, leaving 13 bases between the germline ends. In germline, CDR1 is KGHSY, CDR2 FQNENV. CDR3 loop: CASSQNPGKDYGYTF. CDR3 nucleotide sequence: TGTGCCAGCAGCCAAAATCCCGGGAAGGACTATGGCTACACCTTC.

The rearrangement joins TRBV7-9 to TRBJ1-6, with 7 nucleotides matching TRBD1. V was pared by 5 bases and J by 7 bases, with 11 bases of the junction left unmatched. The germline CDR1 and CDR2 sequences are SEHNR and FQNEAQ (reference sequence). The CDR3 runs 16 residues. CDR3 loop: CASSHPPGQTNSPLHF. For the CDR3, the DNA is TGTGCCAGCAGCCACCCGCCGGGACAGACAAATTCACCCCTCCACTTT. The full variable domain, rest sourced from reference TRBV7-9 and TRBJ1-6, is DTGVSQNPRHKITKRGQNVTFRCDPISEHNRLYWYRQTLGQGPEFLTYFQNEAQLEKSRLLSDRFSAERPKGSFSTLEIQRTEQGDSAMYLCASSHPPGQTNSPLHFGNGTRLTVT.

This clone was seen only once. The chain is built from TRBV7-2 and TRBJ2-4; D remains ambiguous. Germline V gene data show CDR1 as SGHTA and CDR2 as FQGNSA. The CDR3 extends over 14 amino acids. Trimming took off 5 bases at V and 0 bases at J, with 8 bases between the two ends. The CDR3 sequence is CASSPDLAKNIQYF. The CDR3 DNA reads TGTGCCAGCAGCCCTGACTTAGCCAAAAACATTCAGTACTTC.

The sample holds a few counts of this clone. V gene TRBV6-5 combines with J gene TRBJ1-1; possible D gene TRBD1, 5 bases. This CDR3 region has 15 residues. Germline V gene data show CDR1 as MNHEY and CDR2 as SVGAGI. The V and J ends lost 5 bases and 0 bases respectively, with 13 bases between them. Written as DNA, the CDR3 is TGTGCCAGCAGTCCCAGGACAAAGATGAACACTGAAGCTTTCTTT. It yields the protein CASSPRTKMNTEAFF.

V gene TRBV9 combines with J gene TRBJ2-7; perhaps D is TRBD1 or TRBD2 (5 bases each). Trimming pared 1 base from V and 5 bases from J, leaving 16 bases between. Germline V gives CDR1 SGDLS, CDR2 YYNGEE. This CDR3 has 15 residues. CDR3 nucleotides: TGTGCCAGCAGCGTAAGTGGGACGGTGGGCCACGAGCAGTACTTC. Amino acid sequence: CASSVSGTVGHEQYF. The full variable domain, its missing parts supplied by reference TRBV9 and TRBJ2-7, is DSGVTQTPKHLITATGQRVTLRCSPRSGDLSVYWYQQSLDQGLQFLIQYYNGEERAKGNILERFSAQQFPDLHSELNLSSLELGDSALYFCASSVSGTVGHEQYFGPGTRLTVT.

This clone occurred a few times. The CDR3 region is CSAGQYNQPQHF. The CDR3 region has the DNA TGCAGCGCCGGACAGTACAATCAGCCCCAGCATTTT. The rearrangement joins TRBV29-1 to TRBJ1-5; TRBD1 is a possible D gene (6 bases). V was shortened by 7 bases and J by 3 bases, with 10 bases between the two germline ends. CDR1 and CDR2 from the germline V gene are SQVTM and ANQGSEA. The CDR3 spans 12 residues.

This chain links TRBV9 with TRBJ2-1; D gene unclear. Germline V gives CDR1 SGDLS, CDR2 YYNGEE. Between the trimmed V and J ends, which lost 7 bases and 5 bases, there was a span of 10 bases. The CDR3 is made up of 12 amino acids. The CDR3 here is CASGGVNNEQFF. CDR3 nucleotides: TGTGCCAGCGGTGGAGTGAACAATGAGCAGTTCTTC.

The chain joins TRBV29-1 to TRBJ1-1, with D possibly matching TRBD1 (5 bases). CDR3 length: 13 residues. V was clipped by 1 base and J by 4 bases, with 10 bases between them. The V gene's germline CDR1 is SQVTM and CDR2 ANQGSEA. The CDR3: CSVEGGGATEAFF. The CDR3 bases are TGCAGCGTTGAAGGGGGGGGAGCCACTGAAGCTTTCTTT.

V and J are TRBV7-5 and TRBJ2-1; the DNA was not compared with TRBD2, the D call given in the table. TRBV7-5 is annotated as a pseudogene. CDR3 length: 15 amino acids. CDR3 region: CVRSLLRGAYNEQFF. For the CDR3, the DNA is TGTGTCAGAAGCCTCCTTCGGGGGGCCTACAATGAGCAGTTCTTC.

This clone was counted only a few times. The genes are TRBV28 and TRBJ2-7; D perhaps matches TRBD1 (5 bases). The V gene lost 5 bases and the J gene lost 10 bases, with 15 bases spanning the gap. The CDR3 length is 12 residues. The germline gives CDR1 MDHEN, CDR2 SYDVKM. CDR3 amino acids: CASSPLRTFQYF. The CDR3 region has the DNA TGTGCCAGCAGTCCGCTTCGGACATTCCAGTACTTC.

The V and J genes are TRBV6-1 and TRBJ2-1; D gene unclear. The CDR3 totals 12 residues. CDR1 and CDR2 from the germline V gene are MNHNS and SASEGT. V was cut by 3 bases and J by 4 bases, with 4 bases left in between. CDR3 bases: TGTGCCAGCAGTGACGTGTACAATGAGCAGTTCTTC. Translated, it gives CASSDVYNEQFF.

This clone appeared a few times. V usage is TRBV6-2 or TRBV6-3 and J usage is TRBJ2-5; TRBD1 agrees at 10 bases. Trimming cost V 3 bases and J 4 bases; bases outside gene matches: 5. Germline CDR1 reads MNHEY; CDR2 reads SVGEGT. The CDR3 runs 15 residues. CDR3 amino acids: CASSYTGQGPETQYF. CDR3 coding DNA: TGTGCCAGCAGTTATACGGGACAGGGGCCAGAGACCCAGTACTTC.

The chain combines TRBV9 with TRBJ1-4; 8 bases align to TRBD1. Germline V gene sequence: CDR1 SGDLS, CDR2 YYNGEE. Trimming cost V 4 bases and J 5 bases; bases outside gene matches: 4. The CDR3 spans 14 residues. CDR3 residues: CASSHRGTNEKLFF. The CDR3 DNA follows: TGTGCCAGCAGCCACAGGGGGACGAATGAAAAACTGTTTTTT. Looking up the rest from reference TRBV9 and TRBJ1-4 gives the full variable domain: DSGVTQTPKHLITATGQRVTLRCSPRSGDLSVYWYQQSLDQGLQFLIQYYNGEERAKGNILERFSAQQFPDLHSELNLSSLELGDSALYFCASSHRGTNEKLFFGSGTQLSVL.

The chain is built from TRBV10-3 and TRBJ2-1; D is perhaps TRBD2 (6 bases). Trimming shortened V by 10 bases and J by 4 bases, and 8 bases separated the two germline ends. The CDR3 runs to 11 residues. Germline lookup yields CDR1 ENHRY and CDR2 SYGVKD. The CDR3 DNA reads TGTGCCACGGGGGATTACAATGAGCAGTTCTTC. Translating it yields CATGDYNEQFF.

This clone has just a few counts. The V call is TRBV5-1, the J call TRBJ2-7, with TRBD1 identical over 9 bases. The V segment lost 4 bases and the J segment 3 bases; nucleotides outside the gene matches: 14. The CDR3 totals 17 residues. Germline V CDR1 and CDR2: SGHRS, YFSETQ. The CDR3 protein is CASSPDPTGGLGYEQYF. The CDR3 DNA follows: TGCGCCAGCAGCCCCGATCCTACAGGGGGCCTCGGCTACGAGCAGTACTTC.

This clone was detected only once. The chain employs TRBV6-5 and TRBJ2-7; either TRBD1 or TRBD2 may supply D (5 bases each). Per germline, CDR1 MNHEY and CDR2 SVGAGI. V lost 7 bases and J lost 3, with 16 bases in between. The CDR3 spans 14 residues. CDR3 nucleotide sequence: TGTGCCAGCACTCCCGGGGCTGAGAACTACGAGCAGTACTTC. Translated, it gives CASTPGAENYEQYF.

The V call is TRBV27, the J call TRBJ2-7; D might be TRBD2 (5 bases). The V and J ends lost 6 bases and 7 bases respectively, with 16 bases between them. Germline lookup yields CDR1 MNHEY and CDR2 SMNVEV (reference sequence). This CDR3 region has 13 residues. The CDR3 is CASRDPGIYEQYF. The CDR3 coding sequence is TGTGCCAGCAGAGACCCGGGGATTTATGAGCAGTACTTC.

The sample holds a few counts of this clone. The chain is built from TRBV11-3 and TRBJ2-2, with 8 bases lining up with TRBD2. The CDR3 has 19 amino acids. The trim removed 2 bases at V and 4 bases at J, leaving 15 bases unmatched. Germline V lookup: CDR1 SGHNT, CDR2 YENEEA. The CDR3 loop reads CASSLRSGGAFRGTGELFF. CDR3 DNA sequence: TGTGCCAGCAGCTTACGGTCCGGGGGGGCCTTTCGTGGCACCGGGGAGCTGTTTTTT.

The chain combines TRBV7-9 with TRBJ2-2, with TRBD2 matching over 11 bases. CDR1 and CDR2 (germline): SEHNR, FQNEAQ (reference sequence). V trimming: 1 base; J trimming: 2 bases; junction bases outside the gene matches: 3. The CDR3 consists of 17 residues. The CDR3 loop is CASSLGLAGPNTGELFF. CDR3 nucleotide sequence: TGTGCCAGCAGCTTAGGACTAGCGGGGCCCAACACCGGGGAGCTGTTTTTT.

The chain uses TRBV19 and TRBJ2-6; D not certain. The CDR3 spans 17 residues. CDR1 is LNHDA, CDR2 SQIVND, per germline (reference sequence). Trimming removed 5 bases from V and 0 bases from J, with 14 bases in between. Written as DNA, the CDR3 is TGTGCCAGTAGTGAAGGGCCTATTAACTCTGGGGCCAACGTCCTGACTTTC. Translating it yields CASSEGPINSGANVLTF. Together with reference TRBV19 and TRBJ2-6, the CDR3 gives the full variable domain: DGGITQSPKYLFRKEGQNVTLSCEQNLNHDAMYWYRQDPGQGLRLIYYSQIVNDFQKGDIAEGYSVSREKKESFPLTVTSAQKNPTAFYLCASSEGPINSGANVLTFGAGSRLTVL.

The rearrangement links TRBV28 to TRBJ2-2; tentatively, D is TRBD1 (6 bases). Germline-derived CDR1 and CDR2 are MDHEN and SYDVKM. The CDR3 is 16 amino acids. The ends were cut back, 7 bases at V and 0 bases at J, with 15 bases in the middle. Written as DNA, the CDR3 is TGTGCCAGCACCGGGGCAGACAGGTCGAACACCGGGGAGCTGTTTTTT. This codes for CASTGADRSNTGELFF.